Listed below are T cell receptor beta chains from one sample, sequenced in a study of Ad26.COV2.S vaccination and SARS-CoV-2 variants. Assay used: immunoSEQ multiplex PCR; TCRdb lists only in-frame clones, some missing. The repertoire holds 350,000 to 550,000 clones, roughly nine tenths seen once, with about 2.5% in the top ten. The specimen comprised peripheral blood, sampled in a trial of Ad26.COV2.S vaccine versus placebo. All receptors derive from a person between 18 and 65 years old who received the Ad26.COV2.S COVID-19 vaccine or a placebo. Both conserved end residues are part of each CDR3.

V gene: TRBV4-1
J gene: TRBJ2-4
CDR3 protein: CASSQDRGGSGVAKNIQYF

V gene: TRBV5-1
J gene: TRBJ1-6
CDR3 protein: CASSVSTISNSPLHF

V gene: TRBV25-1
J gene: TRBJ2-1
CDR3 protein: CASSPHSPSYNEQFF

V gene: TRBV10-2
J gene: TRBJ2-3
CDR3 protein: CASRGATDTQYF

V gene: TRBV4-3
J gene: TRBJ2-1
CDR3 protein: CASSQMRPGTTLNEQFF

V gene: TRBV4-1
J gene: TRBJ2-2
CDR3 protein: CASSLQDRAGHGELFF

V gene: TRBV18
J gene: TRBJ1-4
CDR3 protein: CASSPWTGRNEKLFF

V gene: TRBV6-5
J gene: TRBJ1-2
CDR3 protein: CASSYSANPRGYTF

V gene: TRBV19
J gene: TRBJ2-6
CDR3 protein: CASRGTGTASSGANVLTF

V gene: TRBV5-4
J gene: TRBJ2-7
CDR3 protein: CASSLNPSMYEQYF

V gene: TRBV4-3
J gene: TRBJ2-7
CDR3 protein: CASSHRTGNTYEQYF

V gene: TRBV3-1/TRBV3-2
J gene: TRBJ2-5
CDR3 protein: CASSPHQETQYF

V gene: TRBV30
J gene: TRBJ1-2
CDR3 protein: CAWSEGFYGYTF